The clone carrying this T cell receptor (beta chain) came up many times. As yet, its antigen is unknown. This record comes from a study of neurological immune-mediated disorders. In every sequencing run, more than 170 million TCR-beta sequences were generated from 15-18 subjects. TCRdb recomputed calls from the 5' RACE reads with MiXCR, one row per CDR3 protein. The table includes approximately 60,000 distinct CDR3 sequences, approximately 4.1% detected once. Study-wide findings and caveats: The greatest TCR clonal expansion appeared in HTLV-1-associated myelopathy and the smallest, falling below healthy controls, in multiple sclerosis.

The germline V and J ends were trimmed by 0 bases and 6 bases, with 9 bases remaining between them. CDR1 MNHEY and CDR2 SVGAGI come from the germline V gene. CDR3 length equals 14 residues. The clonotype was recovered from a middle-aged man with multiple sclerosis. V gene TRBV6-5 combines with J gene TRBJ2-1; tentatively, D is TRBD2 (5 bases). The sequencing input was PBMCs. As DNA, the CDR3 is TGTGCCAGCAGTTACTCGATAGAGGGCAATGAGCAGTTCTTC. Protein product: CASSYSIEGNEQFF.